This TCR beta chain derives from a study of T cell responses to AZD1222 COVID-19 vaccine. TCRdb's copy holds only in-frame clones and misses some; the assay was immunoSEQ multiplex PCR. The repertoire consists of 130,000 or so clones, with 80% to 90% occurring once and the leading ten covering roughly 11%. This CDR3 region has 20 residues. V usage is TRBV21-1 and J usage is TRBJ1-6; the table's TRBD1 call for D was not verified on the DNA. TRBV21-1 is flagged as a pseudogene. The sequencing here drew on peripheral blood, taken on day 0 of MenACWY control vaccination. The receptor was isolated from an adult in good health. The CDR3 sequence: CASSRWKDRQVEGANSPLHF. For the CDR3, the DNA is TGTGCCAGCAGCAGGTGGAAGGACAGGCAAGTCGAGGGGGCTAATTCACCCCTCCACTTT.